Below, 5 T cell receptor beta chains from the same sample are listed, as sequenced in a study of T cell responses to AZD1222 COVID-19 vaccine. The repertoire was sequenced with immunoSEQ multiplex PCR; TCRdb's copy has only in-frame clones and lacks some. The sample lists over 130,000 clones, about 95% seen once, with around 1.3% in the top ten. The sequenced sample was peripheral blood, obtained on day 0 of AZD1222 vaccination. The receptors stem from an adult in good health.

This clone was observed a single time. The J gene is TRBJ1-3, the V gene TRBV28, with a tentative D call TRBD1 (5 bases). Trimming shortened V by 5 bases and J by 0 bases, and 8 bases separated the two germline ends. The CDR3 totals 14 residues. The germline gives CDR1 MDHEN, CDR2 SYDVKM. The CDR3 sequence: CASSGGNSGNTIYF. In nucleotides, the CDR3 is TGTGCCAGCAGTGGGGGGAACTCTGGAAACACCATATATTTT. The full variable domain, with the rest looked up from reference TRBV28 and TRBJ1-3, is DVKVTQSSRYLVKRTGEKVFLECVQDMDHENMFWYRQDPGLGLRLIYFSYDVKMKEKGDIPEGYSVSREKKERFSLILESASTNQTSMYLCASSGGNSGNTIYFGEGSWLTVV.

This clone was counted once. Here the CDR3 reads CASCNPRGLYNEQFF. Here the CDR3 DNA reads TGTGCCAGCTGCAATCCAAGGGGCCTCTACAATGAGCAGTTCTTC. The chain couples TRBV18 to TRBJ2-1; TRBD1 is a possible D gene (5 bases). Germline-derived CDR1 and CDR2 are KGHSH and LQKENI. The germline V and J ends were trimmed by 7 bases and 3 bases, with 16 bases remaining between them. This CDR3 has 15 amino acids.

This sequence joins TRBV3-1 (or the pseudogene TRBV3-2) and TRBJ1-2; 10 bases fit TRBD1. CDR1 and CDR2 from the germline V gene are LGHDT and YNNKEL (reference sequence). This CDR3 has 17 amino acids. After removal of 0 bases from V and 0 bases from J, the junction contained 4 bases not matched to a gene. CDR3 amino acids: CASSQDGGTGANYGYTF. CDR3 in DNA: TGTGCCAGCAGCCAAGATGGGGGGACAGGGGCTAACTATGGCTACACCTTC.

The chain has TRBV18 and TRBJ1-1; D is undetermined. The CDR3 is 11 amino acids. Trimming took off 2 bases at V and 8 bases at J, with 6 bases between the two ends. Germline CDR1 reads KGHSH; CDR2 reads LQKENI. The CDR3 protein is CASSPMGEAFF. The CDR3 nucleotides are TGTGCCAGCTCACCAATGGGGGAAGCTTTCTTT.

V and J are TRBV7-9 and TRBJ1-1, with D possibly TRBD1 on 5 matching bases. The CDR3 totals 16 residues. V dropped 0 bases and J dropped 0 bases, with 11 bases sitting between them. Germline loops: CDR1 SEHNR, CDR2 FQNEAQ (reference sequence). CDR3 sequence reads: CASSLASAGLNTEAFF. In nucleotides, the CDR3 is TGTGCCAGCAGCTTAGCGTCGGCAGGGCTGAACACTGAAGCTTTCTTT. The full variable domain, in which reference TRBV7-9 and TRBJ1-1 provide the parts outside the CDR3, is DTGVSQNPRHKITKRGQNVTFRCDPISEHNRLYWYRQTLGQGPEFLTYFQNEAQLEKSRLLSDRFSAERPKGSFSTLEIQRTEQGDSAMYLCASSLASAGLNTEAFFGQGTRLTVV.